One and the same sample provided the 13 T cell receptor beta chains below, sequenced in a study of blood T cell repertoires in COVID-19. Profiling relied on immunoSEQ multiplex PCR, and the TCRdb table lists in-frame clones only, not all of them. The sample contains about 42,000 clones, 77% of which appear only once. The source material was peripheral blood. The receptor source for this set is a woman aged 65 to 85 with acute or convalescent COVID-19.

This clone appeared a few times. This CDR3 is also generated by other DNA sequences in the sample. The rearrangement uses TRBV27 and TRBJ1-4; D gene uncertain. Germline V gene lookup returns CDR1 MNHEY and CDR2 SMNVEV (reference sequence). The CDR3 extends over 13 amino acids. The V gene lost 3 bases and the J gene lost 8 bases, with 10 bases spanning the gap. Here the CDR3 reads CASSFSGFEKLFF. The CDR3 coding sequence is TGTGCCAGCAGTTTTTCGGGATTCGAAAAACTGTTTTTT.

Only one count was recorded for this clone. The V and J genes are TRBV11-1 and TRBJ2-4, with TRBD1 matching over 9 bases. Unmatched junction bases numbered 3, after V lost 2 bases and J lost 7 bases. The CDR3 consists of 14 residues. The germline gives CDR1 SGHAT, CDR2 FQDESV (reference sequence). The CDR3, as DNA: TGTGCCAGCAGCTTATACGGACAGGGGAACATTCAGTACTTC. Its protein is CASSLYGQGNIQYF.

The chain uses TRBV7-9 and TRBJ2-3; D not resolved. Trimming shortened V by 7 bases and J by 0 bases, and 14 bases separated the two germline ends. The CDR3 totals 15 residues. Germline CDR1 is SEHNR and CDR2 is FQNEAQ (reference sequence). As DNA, the CDR3 is TGTGCCAGCATTTCTCCTCGGAGTAGCACAGATACGCAGTATTTT. This codes for CASISPRSSTDTQYF.

This clone was seen more than once but under ten times. V usage is TRBV28 and J usage is TRBJ1-5; D not resolved. Trimming removed 6 bases from V and 2 bases from J, with 8 bases in between. This CDR3 has 13 amino acids. CDR1 MDHEN and CDR2 SYDVKM come from the germline V gene. The CDR3 region has the DNA TGTGCCAGCAGGGGCGTCGGCAATCAGCCCCAGCATTTT. Translated, it gives CASRGVGNQPQHF. The variable domain in full, completed from reference TRBV28 and TRBJ1-5, reads DVKVTQSSRYLVKRTGEKVFLECVQDMDHENMFWYRQDPGLGLRLIYFSYDVKMKEKGDIPEGYSVSREKKERFSLILESASTNQTSMYLCASRGVGNQPQHFGDGTRLSIL.

There are a few counts of this clone. CDR3 residues: CASSLDRPGTDTQYF. The CDR3 nucleotides are TGCGCCAGCAGCTTGGACAGGCCAGGGACAGATACGCAGTATTTT. This chain uses TRBV5-1 with TRBJ2-3; perhaps TRBD1 as D (5 bases). V was clipped by 0 bases and J by 3 bases, with 11 bases between them. The CDR3 sequence is 15 residues long. The germline V gene has CDR1 SGHRS and CDR2 YFSETQ.

The chain combines TRBV12-3 or TRBV12-4 with TRBJ1-4; the D is unclear. V was cut by 4 bases and J by 7 bases, with 4 bases left in between. This CDR3 comprises 11 residues. The CDR3 spells CASSSGEKLFF. The CDR3 coding sequence is TGTGCCAGCAGTTCGGGTGAAAAACTGTTTTTT.

This rearrangement joins TRBV6-5 to TRBJ1-2; no reliable D call. V was clipped by 8 bases and J by 8 bases, with 18 bases between them. This CDR3 contains 13 residues. Germline V gene sequence: CDR1 MNHEY, CDR2 SVGAGI. CDR3 sequence: CASRGGTTAGYTF. CDR3 DNA: TGTGCCAGCCGAGGAGGCACCACCGCCGGCTACACCTTC.

This sequence joins TRBV18 and TRBJ2-7; 7 nucleotides align to TRBD1. The CDR3 is 15 residues long. The germline CDR1 and CDR2 sequences are KGHSH and LQKENI. Losses at the gene ends were 3 bases for V and 0 bases for J; bases not matched to a gene: 5. As DNA, the CDR3 is TGTGCCAGCTCACCTAGACAGGGCGGCTCCTACGAGCAGTACTTC. It is translated as CASSPRQGGSYEQYF.

The chain has TRBV7-3 and TRBJ2-5; tentative D call: TRBD2 (6 bases). The CDR3 is made up of 13 amino acids. Germline CDR1 is SGHTA and CDR2 is FQGTGA. Trimming took off 3 bases at V and 2 bases at J, with 7 bases between the two ends. The CDR3 bases are TGTGCCAGCAGCTTGGGAGGACAAGAGACCCAGTACTTC. Protein product: CASSLGGQETQYF.

V usage is TRBV6-2 or TRBV6-3 and J usage is TRBJ2-5, with TRBD2 matching 10 bases. The CDR3 runs 15 residues. V trimming: 3 bases; J trimming: 7 bases; junction bases outside the gene matches: 8. CDR1 and CDR2 (germline): MNHEY, SVGEGT. The CDR3, as DNA: TGTGCCAGCAGTTATCGGACTAGCGGACCGGGGACCCAGTACTTC. Translating it yields CASSYRTSGPGTQYF.

V and J are TRBV19 and TRBJ2-3; D gene unclear. This CDR3 has 14 amino acids. Between the trimmed V and J ends, which lost 0 bases and 7 bases, there was a span of 11 bases. The germline V gene has CDR1 LNHDA and CDR2 SQIVND (reference sequence). As DNA, the CDR3 is TGTGCCAGTAGTATAGACTTTACAGACCATACGCAGTATTTT. This gives the protein CASSIDFTDHTQYF.

For the CDR3, the DNA is TGTGCCAGCAGTTTTGGACTGGGCTACACCTTC. This translates into CASSFGLGYTF. The chain carries TRBV28 and TRBJ1-2; D uncertain. This CDR3 has 11 amino acids. V gave up 3 bases and J gave up 8 bases, with 7 bases separating them. The V gene's germline CDR1 is MDHEN and CDR2 SYDVKM.

V usage is TRBV7-9 and J usage is TRBJ1-4; maybe TRBD1 (5 bases). Germline assignment: CDR1 SEHNR and CDR2 FQNEAQ (reference sequence). The CDR3 is 16 amino acids. V gave up 3 bases and J gave up 7 bases, with 18 bases separating them. CDR3 residues: CASSFPSGGGGEKLFF. CDR3 bases: TGTGCCAGCAGCTTTCCCTCGGGGGGAGGTGGTGAAAAACTGTTTTTT.